Shown below are 26 T cell receptor beta chains from a single sample sequenced in a study of spatial heterogeneity in lung cancer. TCRdb re-called the 5' RACE reads through MiXCR, storing one row per CDR3 protein. Here the sample spans more than 95,000 distinct CDR3 sequences, over 9% being singletons. Time point reported: blood at routine non-recurrence follow-up after resection. The authors sequenced whole RNA from tumor, nontumor lung or frozen PBMC without sorting. Sequencing was performed on PBMCs, taken at follow-up. The source is a male donor with early-stage non-small cell lung cancer.

The table lists this clonotype with many counts. This chain connects TRBV11-1 to TRBJ1-6; D is possibly TRBD1 (6 bases). Germline V gene lookup returns CDR1 SGHAT and CDR2 FQDESV (reference sequence). V lost 4 bases and J 0 bases, leaving 10 bases between the germline ends. The CDR3 is 16 amino acids. The CDR3 loop is CASSSTGSSYNSPLHF. The CDR3 DNA follows: TGTGCCAGCAGCTCAACAGGGAGCTCCTATAATTCACCCCTCCACTTT.

At least ten counts were recorded for this clonotype. This sequence joins TRBV7-2 and TRBJ2-2; perhaps D is TRBD1 or TRBD2 (5 bases each). V lost 2 bases and J 2 bases, leaving 9 bases between the germline ends. Germline CDR1 and CDR2: SGHTA and FQGNSA. The CDR3 is 15 amino acids. The CDR3 nucleotides are TGTGCCAGCAGCTTAAGGGGAGCCAACACCGGGGAGCTGTTTTTT. Translation gives CASSLRGANTGELFF.

This clonotype was recorded once. The rearrangement links TRBV11-2 to TRBJ1-2; D remains ambiguous. This CDR3 has 12 amino acids. With 3 bases removed from V and 8 bases from J, the gap between germline ends came to 10 bases. Looked up from germline, CDR1 is SGHAT and CDR2 is FQNNGV. The chain's CDR3 is CASSLWALGYTF. The CDR3 DNA sequence: TGTGCCAGCAGCTTGTGGGCGCTCGGCTACACCTTC.

In this sample, this clonotype turned up many times. The genes are TRBV7-2 and TRBJ2-1; tentatively, D is TRBD2 (6 bases). This CDR3 is 16 amino acids long. Germline V gene sequence: CDR1 SGHTA, CDR2 FQGNSA. Trimming shortened V by 1 base and J by 4 bases, and 14 bases separated the two germline ends. CDR3 nucleotides: TGTGCCAGCAGCTTAGGGCGACTAGACCGTTACAATGAGCAGTTCTTC. It codes for CASSLGRLDRYNEQFF.

The chain employs TRBV7-9 and TRBJ2-7; 7 nucleotides match TRBD1. The J segment lost 5 bases and the V segment lost 8 bases, leaving 6 bases of the junction unmatched. The CDR3 sequence is 12 residues long. CDR1 is SEHNR and CDR2 is FQNEAQ in the germline V gene (reference sequence). In DNA, the CDR3 is TGTGCCAGCCGCGGACAGGCGGACGAGCAGTACTTC. The encoded protein is CASRGQADEQYF. The full variable domain, rest sourced from reference TRBV7-9 and TRBJ2-7, is DTGVSQNPRHKITKRGQNVTFRCDPISEHNRLYWYRQTLGQGPEFLTYFQNEAQLEKSRLLSDRFSAERPKGSFSTLEIQRTEQGDSAMYLCASRGQADEQYFGPGTRLTVT.

This clonotype was recorded a few times. The chain has TRBV3-1 and TRBJ1-2, with 9 nucleotides matching TRBD1. The ends lost 4 bases at V and 10 bases at J; junction bases unmatched: 13. Looked up from germline, CDR1 is LGHDT and CDR2 is YNNKEL (reference sequence). The CDR3 is 15 amino acids. CDR3 in amino acids: CASSPYLRDRVFYTF. CDR3 sequence (DNA): TGTGCCAGCAGCCCGTACCTCCGGGACAGGGTATTCTACACCTTC.

This clonotype was observed at least ten times. CDR3 DNA: TGTGCCAGCAGCCCCCCAGCGAGGCTAGCGGGCAACCGATCCTACGAGCAGTACTTC. Translated, it gives CASSPPARLAGNRSYEQYF. The chain combines TRBV7-9 with TRBJ2-7; 8 bases fit TRBD2. Trimming at V came to 5 bases and at J to 1 base, leaving 19 bases not matched to a gene. Germline-derived CDR1 and CDR2 are SEHNR and FQNEAQ (reference sequence). This CDR3 is 19 amino acids long.

V gene TRBV4-2 combines with J gene TRBJ1-2; 9 nucleotides line up with TRBD1. Germline V gives CDR1 LGHNA, CDR2 YNFKEQ. V was clipped by 4 bases and J by 0 bases; unmatched bases: 3. This CDR3 spans 15 amino acids. The CDR3 DNA is TGTGCCAGCAGCCGAGGACAGGGGACTAACTATGGCTACACCTTC. This gives the protein CASSRGQGTNYGYTF.

This clonotype was observed a few times. This chain connects TRBV20-1 to TRBJ1-3; possible D gene TRBD1, 6 bases. V lost 1 base and J lost 6, with 16 bases in between. This CDR3 comprises 15 residues. Per the germline V gene, CDR1 is DFQATT and CDR2 is SNEGSKA (reference sequence). The CDR3 sequence is CSARAPTGRENTIYF. The DNA of the CDR3 is TGCAGTGCTAGAGCCCCGACAGGAAGGGAAAACACCATATATTTT.

This clonotype was observed at least ten times. J is TRBJ1-2 and V is TRBV28; tentative D call: TRBD1 (5 bases). The CDR3 is 14 residues long. V gave up 6 bases and J gave up 3 bases, with 14 bases separating them. Germline V CDR1 and CDR2: MDHEN, SYDVKM. The chain's CDR3 is CASSPGSRDYGYTF. CDR3 in DNA: TGTGCCAGCAGCCCCGGTAGCAGGGACTATGGCTACACCTTC.

The CDR3 DNA is TGCGCCAGCAGCGGGAGGTCGGGCAGATTTAATTCACCCCTCCACTTT. Translation gives CASSGRSGRFNSPLHF. This rearrangement joins TRBV5-1 to TRBJ1-6, with D unresolved. Germline V gene lookup returns CDR1 SGHRS and CDR2 YFSETQ. CDR3 length: 16 amino acids. V dropped 4 bases and J dropped 6 bases, with 17 bases sitting between them.

This clonotype occurred many times. V gene TRBV29-1 combines with J gene TRBJ1-2; D is undetermined. Trimming took 0 bases from V and 5 from J, leaving 13 bases between them. Germline assignment: CDR1 SQVTM and CDR2 ANQGSEA. The CDR3 runs to 14 residues. DNA for the CDR3: TGCAGCGTTGAAGAGCCGGTGGTCTTTTATGGCTACACCTTC. This encodes CSVEEPVVFYGYTF. Based on the CDR3 plus reference TRBV29-1 and TRBJ1-2, the full variable domain is SAVISQKPSRDICQRGTSLTIQCQVDSQVTMMFWYRQQPGQSLTLIATANQGSEATYESGFVIDKFPISRPNLTFSTLTVSNMSPEDSSIYLCSVEEPVVFYGYTFGSGTRLTVV.

This clonotype showed up just a few times. The chain uses TRBV20-1 and TRBJ2-7; TRBD1 matches at 8 bases. J gave up 4 bases and V 1 base, and 15 bases lay outside the gene matches. The CDR3 has 17 residues. Germline CDR1 DFQATT, CDR2 SNEGSKA (reference sequence). The CDR3 DNA is TGCAGTGCTAGAGGTCCTGGACAGGGCATGTTCGGTTACGAGCAGTACTTC. Encoded protein: CSARGPGQGMFGYEQYF.

This clonotype came up a few times. The J gene is TRBJ2-7, the V gene TRBV2, with D perhaps matching TRBD1 or TRBD2 (5 bases each). CDR1 and CDR2 (germline): SNHLY, FYNNEI. Trimming removed 5 bases from V and 4 bases from J, with 12 bases in between. The CDR3 is 13 amino acids. CDR3 protein: CASSQPGLYEQYF. The CDR3 region has the DNA TGTGCCAGCAGTCAACCGGGGCTTTACGAGCAGTACTTC.

This clonotype has a count of ten or more. The chain uses TRBV10-3 and TRBJ2-1, with a possible D match to TRBD2 (7 bases). CDR3 length: 17 residues. Germline values: CDR1 ENHRY, CDR2 SYGVKD. V lost 10 bases to trimming and J lost 5 bases, with 27 bases between them. The CDR3 here is CASSVGASRGGDNEQFF. The CDR3, as DNA: TGTGCCAGCAGCGTGGGGGCGTCGCGGGGAGGGGACAATGAGCAGTTCTTC.

In its sample, this clonotype was seen many times. V gene TRBV4-1 combines with J gene TRBJ2-7, with 7 bases matching TRBD1. Looked up from germline, CDR1 is MGHRA and CDR2 is YSYEKL. Trimming removed 4 bases from V and 5 bases from J; junction bases left unmatched: 11. CDR3 length equals 15 residues. CDR3 DNA sequence: TGCGCCAGCAGCCCCAGGCCGACAGGGCCCAACGAGCAGTACTTC. This codes for CASSPRPTGPNEQYF.

This clonotype was found many times. This chain joins TRBV7-2 and TRBJ1-3; D is possibly TRBD1 (6 bases). CDR3 size: 15 residues. Germline-derived CDR1 and CDR2 are SGHTA and FQGNSA. V lost 0 bases and J 5 bases, leaving 11 bases between the germline ends. CDR3 residues: CASSLAGGPRNTIYF. The CDR3 DNA reads TGTGCCAGCAGCTTAGCGGGGGGCCCTCGAAACACCATATATTTT.

The chain recombines TRBV5-1 with TRBJ1-5, with unresolved D. The germline V and J ends were trimmed by 4 bases and 5 bases, with 19 bases remaining between them. The CDR3 has 16 residues. Germline lookup yields CDR1 SGHRS and CDR2 YFSETQ. The CDR3 region has the DNA TGCGCCAGCAGCCCTAAATCCGGGGTCTACTATCAGCCCCAGCATTTT. It is translated as CASSPKSGVYYQPQHF.

This clonotype was seen more than once but under ten times. The chain uses TRBV7-2 and TRBJ2-3; D ambiguous. This CDR3 is built from 12 residues. Germline V CDR1 and CDR2: SGHTA, FQGNSA. V was clipped by 1 base and J by 8 bases, with 7 bases between them. CDR3 region: CASSLDKFTQYF. For the CDR3, the DNA is TGTGCCAGCAGCTTAGATAAGTTTACGCAGTATTTT.

This clonotype was counted a few times. The V gene is TRBV6-1, the J gene TRBJ1-1; D remains ambiguous. This CDR3 region has 18 residues. The V and J ends lost 1 base and 2 bases respectively, with 20 bases between them. The germline V gene encodes CDR1 MNHNS and CDR2 SASEGT. The CDR3 here is CASSEVVEGPRRNTEAFF. The CDR3 coding sequence is TGTGCCAGCAGTGAAGTCGTAGAGGGTCCTCGACGAAACACTGAAGCTTTCTTT.

This clonotype was detected only a few times. The J gene is TRBJ2-7, the V gene TRBV6-5; 7 bases are shared with TRBD1. CDR1 and CDR2 (germline): MNHEY, SVGAGI. Trimming at V came to 5 bases and at J to 7 bases, leaving 14 bases not matched to a gene. CDR3 length equals 15 residues. The CDR3 sequence is CASSILGTAQREQYF. CDR3 nucleotides: TGTGCCAGCAGTATACTTGGGACAGCTCAGCGGGAGCAGTACTTC.

This clonotype was picked up a small number of times. This chain uses TRBV7-2 with TRBJ1-4; D gene uncertain. V dropped 3 bases and J dropped 0 bases, with 5 bases sitting between them. The germline CDR1 and CDR2 sequences are SGHTA and FQGNSA. The CDR3 spans 14 residues. CDR3 amino acids: CASSLEATNEKLFF. The DNA for the CDR3 is TGTGCCAGCAGCTTGGAGGCAACTAATGAAAAACTGTTTTTT.

This clonotype was seen at least ten times. This chain links TRBV7-8 with TRBJ1-6, with TRBD1 as a possible D gene (5 bases). There are 16 residues in the CDR3. The V end lost 1 base, the J end lost 9 bases, and 16 bases lay between the germline ends. Germline-derived CDR1 and CDR2 are SGHVS and FQNEAQ. The CDR3, as DNA: TGTGCCAGCAGCTTAGTTATGGGGCGAAGTAGTTCACCCCTCCACTTT. It yields the protein CASSLVMGRSSSPLHF.

This clonotype was detected ten times or more. This sequence joins TRBV18 and TRBJ1-4, with D perhaps TRBD1 (5 bases). The germline V gene encodes CDR1 KGHSH and CDR2 LQKENI. The CDR3 extends over 13 amino acids. Trimming stripped 6 bases from V and 7 bases from J, with 12 bases between. The CDR3 here is CASSSGLSEKLFF. CDR3 bases: TGTGCCAGCTCGTCGGGACTTTCTGAAAAACTGTTTTTT.

The J gene is TRBJ2-3, the V gene TRBV15; D unclear. The CDR3 consists of 14 residues. Looked up from germline, CDR1 is LNHNV and CDR2 is YYDKDF (reference sequence). V was cut by 1 base and J by 6 bases, with 11 bases left in between. Written as DNA, the CDR3 is TGTGCCACCAGCAGAGCGGGTAGTAGGGATACGCAGTATTTT. Encoded protein: CATSRAGSRDTQYF.

The chain recombines TRBV5-1 with TRBJ1-6; TRBD1 matches at 8 bases. The CDR3 length is 14 residues. The germline CDR1 and CDR2 sequences are SGHRS and YFSETQ. J was trimmed by 7 bases and V by 4 bases; bases with no gene match: 4. The CDR3 sequence: CASSRTGSNSPLHF. The CDR3 DNA reads as TGCGCCAGCAGCAGGACAGGGAGCAATTCACCCCTCCACTTT.